One sample yielded the 5 T cell receptor beta chains listed below, sequenced in a study of Ad26.COV2.S vaccination and SARS-CoV-2 variants. This sample's treatment: over 15 received Ad26.COV2.S at low or high dose, single or two shots; roughly five received placebo; per-sample allocation not given. Collection of samples fell on day 63 after the first vaccine or placebo injection. This table comes from immunoSEQ multiplex PCR, and its TCRdb copy is limited to in-frame clones, with some not included. In the table there are fewer than 500,000 clones, roughly 87% of which are singletons. Sequencing was performed on peripheral blood, taken in a trial of Ad26.COV2.S vaccine versus placebo. Every receptor here comes from a person aged 18 to 65 who received the Ad26.COV2.S COVID-19 vaccine or a placebo.

This clone appeared once. Because the CDR3 is missing its conserved closing phenylalanine or tryptophan, this is likely a read error. The limits of the CDR3 on the DNA are not certain, so only TCRdb's listed CDR3 is given. The rearrangement joins TRBV10-1 to TRBJ2-7. The CDR3 is 12 residues long, ends included. Germline CDR1 is WNHNN and CDR2 is SYGVQD (reference sequence). The CDR3 sequence is CASSESPGRGHL.

This clone showed up just a few times. For the CDR3, the DNA is TGTGCCAGCAGCTTAGTATCTAGCAATCAGCCCCAGCATTTT. It codes for CASSLVSSNQPQHF. This chain connects TRBV7-9 to TRBJ1-5; no reliable D call. Trimming removed 1 base at V and 0 bases at J, with 4 bases between. CDR3 length: 14 residues. The V gene's germline CDR1 is SEHNR and CDR2 FQNEAQ (reference sequence).

The rearrangement uses TRBV12-1 and TRBJ2-3; the DNA was not used to check the table's D call, TRBD2. TRBV12-1 is annotated as a pseudogene. CDR3 length: 16 amino acids. This CDR3 is CASSFEGLAGVSTQYF. The CDR3 bases are TGTGCCAGCAGCTTTGAGGGACTAGCGGGAGTCAGTACGCAGTATTTT.

The CDR3 here is CASSVGGTRNQPQHF. The CDR3 DNA reads as TGCGCCAGCAGCGTAGGGGGAACTCGCAATCAGCCCCAGCATTTT. The chain recombines TRBV10-2 with TRBJ1-5, with D tentatively TRBD1 (6 bases). Germline loops: CDR1 WSHSY, CDR2 SAAADI. The V end lost 6 bases, the J end lost 2 bases, and 14 bases lay between the germline ends. This CDR3 has 15 residues.

The gene calls are TRBV2 and TRBJ2-1; D is perhaps TRBD1 (6 bases). The V end was cut by 4 bases, the J end by 5 bases, with 12 bases between. The CDR3 is 14 amino acids. Germline V gene lookup returns CDR1 SNHLY and CDR2 FYNNEI. The chain's CDR3 is CASSAEGVDNEQFF. The CDR3 nucleotides are TGTGCCAGCAGTGCAGAGGGGGTGGACAATGAGCAGTTCTTC.